This T cell receptor beta chain came from a study of cytomegalovirus exposure and HLA in healthy donors. The CDR3 contains 13 residues. V was clipped by 1 base and J by 8 bases, with 9 bases between them. Germline loops: CDR1 SEHNR, CDR2 FQNEAQ (reference sequence). A multiplex PCR was run with 60 Vbeta primers and 13 Jbeta primers. Assay: immunoSEQ multiplex PCR; the TCRdb copy retains only in-frame clones and omits some. This sample has under 200,000 clones, with 75% to 80% found just once. Donors showed nominal health when sampled, although they likely had unrecorded immune exposures. This chain connects TRBV7-9 to TRBJ1-5; D call uncertain. Sequenced input: PBMCs. The TCR sequence derives from a woman in her twenties or thirties in good health and CMV-seropositive. DNA of the CDR3: TGTGCCAGCAGCTTAGAGGGAGTGAAGCCCCAGCATTTT. Translation gives CASSLEGVKPQHF. Looking up the rest from reference TRBV7-9 and TRBJ1-5 gives the full variable domain: DTGVSQNPRHKITKRGQNVTFRCDPISEHNRLYWYRQTLGQGPEFLTYFQNEAQLEKSRLLSDRFSAERPKGSFSTLEIQRTEQGDSAMYLCASSLEGVKPQHFGDGTRLSIL.